A selection of T cell receptor beta chains follows, all from one sample in a study of blood T cell repertoires in COVID-19. Assay: immunoSEQ multiplex PCR; the TCRdb copy retains only in-frame clones and omits some. The table includes about 230,000 clones, approximately 88% detected once. Specimen: PBMCs or T cells enriched from blood (not recorded which). The origin of the receptors is a woman aged 25-40 years who had been exposed to COVID-19. The CDR3 runs from the conserved cysteine through the conserved F or W. The order of the fields is J gene, V gene, clone size, D gene, CDR3 DNA, CDR3 protein. The D gene is left open where the match is weak. Where a row states a size, it is once, few, many or the class of an expanded clone; other rows omit it.

TRBJ2-1 | TRBV14 | . | TRBD2 | TGTGCCAGCAGCCCCGGACTAGTCGGCAATGAGCAGTTCTTC | CASSPGLVGNEQFF
TRBJ2-3 | TRBV12-3/TRBV12-4 | . | TRBD1 | TGTGCCAGCGGCGACAGGGTAACAGATACGCAGTATTTT | CASGDRVTDTQYF
TRBJ1-4 | TRBV11-2 | . | TRBD1 | TGTGCCAGCAGCTTAGAGGGGACAGGGGGTGAAAAACTGTTTTTT | CASSLEGTGGEKLFF
TRBJ2-5 | TRBV27 | once | . | TGTGCCAGCAGCGCGCAGGGTATTGGGGAGACCCAGTACTTC | CASSAQGIGETQYF
TRBJ2-5 | TRBV9 | . | TRBD2 | TGTGCCAGCAGCTTATCTCTAGCGGGAGGGGAAGAGACCCAGTACTTC | CASSLSLAGGEETQYF
TRBJ2-1 | TRBV7-9 | once | TRBD2 | TGTGCCACCCAACCCCCTTTGACTAGCGGGGGGAATGAGCAGTTCTTC | CATQPPLTSGGNEQFF
TRBJ1-1 | TRBV18 | . | TRBD1 | TGTGCCAGCTCACAAACAACAGGGGGAGCTTTCTTT | CASSQTTGGAFF
TRBJ2-7 | TRBV9 | . | . | TGTGCCAGCAGCGAACGACAGGTGATAGCGGGTTCCCGGGACGAGCAGTACTTC | CASSERQVIAGSRDEQYF
TRBJ2-3 | TRBV30 | . | . | TGTGCCTGGAGTGTTGGAGCAGATACGCAGTATTTT | CAWSVGADTQYF
TRBJ1-2 | TRBV5-1 | . | TRBD1 | TGCGCCAGCAGCTTGGGACAGGGTATGCATGGCTACACCTTC | CASSLGQGMHGYTF
TRBJ2-7 | TRBV30 | . | . | TGTGCCTGGAGTGTCGGGGGAGGCGAGCAGTACTTC | CAWSVGGGEQYF
TRBJ2-3 | TRBV9 | few | . | TGTGCCAGCAGCGAGACCCTTCTAGCAGGTACGCAGTATTTT | CASSETLLAGTQYF
TRBJ1-6 | TRBV7-7 | . | . | TGTGCTAGCAGCTTCGGACAGAATAATTCACCCCTCCACTTT | CASSFGQNNSPLHF
TRBJ2-3 | TRBV20-1 | . | . | TGCAGTGCAAATTCCCTCGATACGCAGTATTTT | CSANSLDTQYF
TRBJ2-5 | TRBV2 | . | TRBD2 | TGTGCCAGCAACAGCGGGAGATTAGAGACCCAGTACTTC | CASNSGRLETQYF
TRBJ2-1 | TRBV10-3 | . | . | TGTGCCATCAGTGAAGGGGGATCCTACAATGAGCAGTTCTTC | CAISEGGSYNEQFF
TRBJ1-1 | TRBV7-6 | . | TRBD1 | TGTGCCAGCAGCTCAACCCCAGGGGGAGAAGCTTTCTTT | CASSSTPGGEAFF
TRBJ2-7 | TRBV28 | . | . | TGTGCCAGCAGTTTGACCGGGGCGCCGAAGGAGGGGCAGTACTTC | CASSLTGAPKEGQYF
TRBJ1-2 | TRBV24-1 | few | . | TGTGCCACCAGTGAGGGGCAGGGTGAATACTATGGCTACACCTTC | CATSEGQGEYYGYTF
TRBJ1-2 | TRBV14 | many | . | TGTGCCAGCAGCCAAGATTTGACGGAGATCTATGGCTACACCTTC | CASSQDLTEIYGYTF
TRBJ2-7 | TRBV5-1 | . | TRBD2 | TGCGCCAGCAGCTTTAGGCCTAGCGGAACCTACGAGCAGTACTTC | CASSFRPSGTYEQYF
TRBJ1-2 | TRBV30 | . | TRBD1 | TGTGCCTGGAAACGGGACAGGGGGCTCGCTAACTATGGCTACACCTTC | CAWKRDRGLANYGYTF
TRBJ1-2 | TRBV7-9 | . | TRBD1 | TGTGCCAGCAGCTATTCGACAGGGACGAACTATGGCTACACCTTC | CASSYSTGTNYGYTF
TRBJ1-2 | TRBV15 | . | . | TGTGCCACCAGCAGAGTCAGCGGAAACTATGGCTACACCTTC | CATSRVSGNYGYTF
TRBJ1-1 | TRBV19 | once | . | TGTGCCAGTAGTGCGGGACGGACCATGAACACTGAAGCTTTCTTT | CASSAGRTMNTEAFF
TRBJ1-1 | TRBV6-5 | . | TRBD1 | TGTGCCAGCAGTCCGGGACAGATGAACACTGAAGCTTTCTTT | CASSPGQMNTEAFF
TRBJ1-6 | TRBV5-1 | . | . | TGCGCCAGCAGCACCGGGGTTAATAATTCACCCCTCCACTTT | CASSTGVNNSPLHF
TRBJ1-6 | TRBV5-1 | . | TRBD1 | TGCGCCAGCAGACTGCTAGACAGGGGGGAATCACCCCTCCACTTT | CASRLLDRGESPLHF
TRBJ2-1 | TRBV3-1/TRBV3-2 | . | . | TGTGCCAGCAGCCGAGATCGTTCGGGGAATGAGCAGTTCTTC | CASSRDRSGNEQFF